This TCR beta chain emerged from a study of identical twins. TCRdb recomputed calls from the 5' RACE reads with MiXCR, one row per CDR3 protein. This table holds fewer than 900,000 distinct CDR3 sequences, around 20% found once. Trimming removed 8 bases from V and 0 bases from J, with 15 bases in between. The CDR3 contains 15 residues. This clonotype has at least ten counts. The same sample was also used in a study of T cells expressing NK-cell markers.

This sequence joins TRBV12-3 or TRBV12-4 and TRBJ2-3; weak D call: TRBD2 (5 bases). Sequencing was done on a sample of PBMCs. This TCR derives from a woman between 18 and 30 years old in good health. The DNA for the CDR3 is TGTGCCAGCCGGCCTAGGACTTCTAGCACAGATACGCAGTATTTT. It encodes CASRPRTSSTDTQYF.